One and the same sample provided the 17 T cell receptor beta chains below, sequenced in a study of PD-1 blockade in mismatch repair-deficient tumors. Using immunoSEQ multiplex PCR, the repertoire was profiled, and TCRdb retains in-frame clones only, with some absent. The sample lists some 120,000 clones, 88% occurring once. This specimen was peripheral blood, taken almost 74 weeks after starting pembrolizumab. The receptors were sampled from an adult with mismatch repair-deficient cancer.

The chain joins TRBV30 to TRBJ2-5; D is unresolved. This CDR3 is built from 14 residues. V was trimmed by 0 bases and J by 2 bases, leaving 10 bases between them. Germline lookup yields CDR1 GTSNPN and CDR2 SVGIG (reference sequence). This CDR3 is CAWSVLAVQETQYF. CDR3 nucleotide sequence: TGTGCCTGGAGTGTATTGGCAGTACAAGAGACCCAGTACTTC.

The chain combines TRBV7-9 with TRBJ1-4; 9 positions match TRBD1. V shed 4 bases and J 7 bases; nucleotides not matched to a gene: 7. CDR3 length: 15 amino acids. Germline CDR1 is SEHNR and CDR2 is FQNEAQ (reference sequence). The DNA of the CDR3 is TGTGCCAGCAGCTCTAGGACAGGGGACGGTGAAAAACTGTTTTTT. This sequence encodes CASSSRTGDGEKLFF.

The V and J genes are TRBV19 and TRBJ2-1, with 10 bases that match TRBD2. V lost 3 bases to trimming and J lost 1 base; unmatched junction nucleotides: 3. CDR1 is LNHDA and CDR2 is SQIVND in the germline V gene (reference sequence). The CDR3 is 16 residues long. The CDR3 bases are TGTGCCAGTAGTATTAGCGGGAGGCGGTCCTACAATGAGCAGTTCTTC. It codes for CASSISGRRSYNEQFF.

The chain joins TRBV7-9 to TRBJ2-2; D not certain. The CDR3 length is 12 residues. In germline, CDR1 is SEHNR, CDR2 FQNEAQ (reference sequence). Trimming removed 7 bases from V and 0 bases from J, with 3 bases in between. The CDR3 loop is CASITNTGELFF. The DNA of the CDR3 is TGTGCCAGCATCACGAACACCGGGGAGCTGTTTTTT.

The V and J genes are TRBV30 and TRBJ1-2; tentatively, D is TRBD1 (5 bases). Germline V gene sequence: CDR1 GTSNPN, CDR2 SVGIG (reference sequence). V dropped 4 bases and J dropped 1 base, with 13 bases sitting between them. The CDR3 contains 14 residues. The CDR3 DNA reads as TGTGCCTGGACCGGGGCAGGAGATAACTATGGCTACACCTTC. Protein: CAWTGAGDNYGYTF. Complete variable domain (other parts from reference TRBV30 and TRBJ1-2): SQTIHQWPATLVQPVGSPLSLECTVEGTSNPNLYWYRQAAGRGLQLLFYSVGIGQISSEVPQNLSASRPQDRQFILSSKKLLLSDSGFYLCAWTGAGDNYGYTFGSGTRLTVV.

The V and J genes are TRBV7-6 and TRBJ1-2, with 11 bases aligning to TRBD1. V shed 8 bases, J shed 2 bases, and the junction held 1 base outside the gene matches. CDR1 is SGHVS and CDR2 is FNYEAQ in the germline V gene. There are 13 residues in the CDR3. This CDR3 is CASGQGANYGYTF. The DNA for the CDR3 is TGTGCCAGCGGACAGGGGGCCAACTATGGCTACACCTTC.

This clone has just one count. The chain links TRBV6-1 to TRBJ1-5; D possibly corresponds to TRBD1 (5 bases). Germline V gene data show CDR1 as MNHNS and CDR2 as SASEGT. V was pared by 0 bases and J by 4 bases, with 16 bases between. This CDR3 has 17 amino acids. CDR3 coding DNA: TGTGCCAGCAGTGAAGCAGTCGCAGGGAGTTGGAATCAGCCCCAGCATTTT. It specifies CASSEAVAGSWNQPQHF.

This sequence joins TRBV29-1 and TRBJ1-3; D unresolved. The CDR3 totals 14 residues. V was clipped by 7 bases and J by 8 bases, with 21 bases between them. CDR1 SQVTM and CDR2 ANQGSEA come from the germline V gene. In DNA form, the CDR3 reads TGCAGCGCTGCCTCTTCTGGTCGTCGAGACACCATATATTTT. It translates to CSAASSGRRDTIYF.

This clone was recorded once. This rearrangement joins TRBV13 to TRBJ1-1, with unresolved D. Trimming took off 7 bases at V and 5 bases at J, with 14 bases between the two ends. Germline V gene lookup returns CDR1 PRHDT and CDR2 FYEKMQ (reference sequence). This CDR3 has 13 residues. For the CDR3, the DNA is TGTGCCAGCACCGCCGAAGGTAAGACTGAAGCTTTCTTT. Residues: CASTAEGKTEAFF.

This chain links TRBV5-1 with TRBJ2-2, with 11 nucleotides matching TRBD1. Losses at the gene ends were 4 bases for V and 4 bases for J; bases not matched to a gene: 6. This CDR3 has 16 amino acids. Germline V lookup: CDR1 SGHRS, CDR2 YFSETQ. CDR3 DNA sequence: TGCGCCAGCAGCCTCCTGGGGACAGGGGGCACCGGGGAGCTGTTTTTT. Amino acids: CASSLLGTGGTGELFF. Complete variable domain (other parts from reference TRBV5-1 and TRBJ2-2): KAGVTQTPRYLIKTRGQQVTLSCSPISGHRSVSWYQQTPGQGLQFLFEYFSETQRNKGNFPGRFSGRQFSNSRSEMNVSTLELGDSALYLCASSLLGTGGTGELFFGEGSRLTVL.

This chain uses TRBV19 with TRBJ2-1, with D tentatively TRBD1 (6 bases). The ends were cut back, 6 bases at V and 0 bases at J, with 15 bases in the middle. CDR1 is LNHDA, CDR2 SQIVND, per germline (reference sequence). The CDR3 totals 16 residues. CDR3 amino acids: CASRSLGASSYNEQFF. The CDR3 coding sequence is TGTGCCAGTAGGTCTCTGGGGGCGAGCTCCTACAATGAGCAGTTCTTC.

The chain joins TRBV4-3 to TRBJ2-7, with TRBD2 matching 7 bases. The germline V gene has CDR1 LGHNA and CDR2 YSLEER. Trimming took 0 bases from V and 2 from J; bases not matched to a gene: 1. The CDR3 has 14 amino acids. CDR3 protein: CASSQDAGAYEQYF. DNA of the CDR3: TGCGCCAGCAGCCAAGATGCGGGAGCCTACGAGCAGTACTTC.

The CDR3 nucleotides are TGTGCCAGCAGCCCCGACTATAGCTTCAATGAGCAGTTCTTC. Its translation: CASSPDYSFNEQFF. V is TRBV14 and J is TRBJ2-1; a possible D gene is TRBD2 (5 bases). Germline V CDR1 and CDR2: SGHDN, FVKESK. The CDR3 length is 14 residues. Between the trimmed V and J ends, which lost 4 bases and 6 bases, there was a span of 13 bases.

This chain links TRBV5-1 with TRBJ2-5; possible D gene TRBD1, 7 bases. The CDR3 is 15 amino acids. CDR1 and CDR2 (germline): SGHRS, YFSETQ. The ends were cut back, 4 bases at V and 1 base at J, with 14 bases in the middle. Here the CDR3 reads CASSPRGAPQETQYF. As DNA, the CDR3 is TGCGCCAGCAGCCCCAGGGGGGCCCCCCAAGAGACCCAGTACTTC.

The rearrangement uses TRBV19 and TRBJ1-5; TRBD1 matches at 8 bases. Unmatched junction bases numbered 2, after V lost 4 bases and J lost 3 bases. Germline CDR1 and CDR2: LNHDA and SQIVND (reference sequence). This CDR3 region has 14 residues. CDR3 sequence (DNA): TGTGCCAGTAGTAGGACAGGGCACAATCAGCCCCAGCATTTT. It is translated as CASSRTGHNQPQHF.

The V gene is TRBV19, the J gene TRBJ2-1; TRBD2 matches at 9 bases. Germline V gene data show CDR1 as LNHDA and CDR2 as SQIVND (reference sequence). This CDR3 has 18 amino acids. V dropped 3 bases and J dropped 4; count of bases not matched to a gene: 13. This CDR3 reads CASSIGIGGREGYNEQFF. CDR3 DNA sequence: TGTGCCAGTAGTATCGGGATTGGCGGGCGGGAGGGATACAATGAGCAGTTCTTC.

This clone has just one count. This rearrangement joins TRBV2 to TRBJ1-4; maybe TRBD1 (6 bases). Germline V CDR1 and CDR2: SNHLY, FYNNEI. Trimming took off 4 bases at V and 5 bases at J, with 14 bases between the two ends. This CDR3 has 15 amino acids. As DNA, the CDR3 is TGTGCCAGCAGTGTGGAACAGGGCCCAAATGAAAAACTGTTTTTT. Translation gives CASSVEQGPNEKLFF.